Listed here is a single T cell receptor beta chain. The antigen is unknown. Diagnosis rested on symptoms, serum thyroxine and TRAb, thyroid ultrasound, and orbital computed tomography. What was amplified from RNA transcripts were TCR beta CDR3 regions. During a first-round RT-PCR of the TCR CDR3, the HTBI primer set was used. TCRdb redid the calling of the multiplex PCR reads with MiXCR, one entry per CDR3 protein. The repertoire holds about 500,000 distinct CDR3 sequences, with 46% as singletons. These data belong to a study of T cells in Graves' hyperthyroidism and ophthalmopathy. The study's findings and limits: In the blood, most expanded thyroid clonotypes above 0.001 appeared as well.

The germline V gene encodes CDR1 SGDLS and CDR2 YYNGEE. V lost 5 bases and J 5 bases, leaving 19 bases between the germline ends. CDR3 length: 16 amino acids. The sequenced sample consisted of peripheral blood or thyroid tissue (not recorded which). The rearrangement joins TRBV9 to TRBJ1-4, with D uncertain. The TCR was taken from an adult woman with Graves' disease, either hyperthyroidism or ophthalmopathy (not recorded which). CDR3 nucleotide sequence: TGTGCCAGCAGAAAAAACACAGCCCTCGGAAATGAAAAACTGTTTTTT. Its protein is CASRKNTALGNEKLFF.